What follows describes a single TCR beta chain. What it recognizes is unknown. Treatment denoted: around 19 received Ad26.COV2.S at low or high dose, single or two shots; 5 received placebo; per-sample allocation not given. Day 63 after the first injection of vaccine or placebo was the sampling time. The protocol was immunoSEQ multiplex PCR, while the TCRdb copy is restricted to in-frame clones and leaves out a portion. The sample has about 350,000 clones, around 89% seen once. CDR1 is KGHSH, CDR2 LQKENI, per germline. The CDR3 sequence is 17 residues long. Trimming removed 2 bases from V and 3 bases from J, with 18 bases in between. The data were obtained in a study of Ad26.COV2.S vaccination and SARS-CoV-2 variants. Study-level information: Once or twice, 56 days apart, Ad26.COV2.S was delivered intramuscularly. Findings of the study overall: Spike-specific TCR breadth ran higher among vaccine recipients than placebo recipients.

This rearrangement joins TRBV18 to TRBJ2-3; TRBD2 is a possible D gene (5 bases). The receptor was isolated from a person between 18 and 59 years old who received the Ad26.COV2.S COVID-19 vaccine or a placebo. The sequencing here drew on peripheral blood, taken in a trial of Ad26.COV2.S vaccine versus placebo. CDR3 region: CASSPGIRASSTDTQYF. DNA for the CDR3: TGTGCCAGCTCACCAGGGATACGCGCTAGCAGTACAGATACGCAGTATTTT.